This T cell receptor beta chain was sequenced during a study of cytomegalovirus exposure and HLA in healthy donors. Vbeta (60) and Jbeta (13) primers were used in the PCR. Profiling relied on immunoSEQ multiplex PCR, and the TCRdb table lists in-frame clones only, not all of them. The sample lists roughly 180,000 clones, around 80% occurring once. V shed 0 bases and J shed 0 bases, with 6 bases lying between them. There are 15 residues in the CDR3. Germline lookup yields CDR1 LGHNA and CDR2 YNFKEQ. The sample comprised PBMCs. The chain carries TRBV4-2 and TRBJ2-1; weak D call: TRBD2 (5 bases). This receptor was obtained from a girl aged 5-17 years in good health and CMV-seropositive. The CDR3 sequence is CASSQEGSSYNEQFF. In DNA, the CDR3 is TGTGCCAGCAGCCAAGAGGGGAGCTCCTACAATGAGCAGTTCTTC.